One sample yielded the 20 T cell receptor beta chains listed below, sequenced in a study of T-cell reconstitution after alpha-beta-depleted transplantation in children. As it was prepared, the TCRbeta library received unique molecular identifiers. MiXCR was run by TCRdb on the PCR reads, yielding one entry per CDR3 protein. The sample has roughly 100,000 distinct CDR3 sequences; 7.5% to 9.5% are singletons. The sample was PBMCs, taken before TCRalphabeta/CD19-depleted stem cell transplant. The receptors here all came from a boy aged 2 to 9 with acute lymphoblastic leukemia, due to receive a stem cell transplant.

The CDR3 is CASSLMDSNQPQHF. The CDR3 region has the DNA TGTGCCAGCAGTTTAATGGATAGCAATCAGCCCCAGCATTTT. The chain couples TRBV6-2 or TRBV6-3 to TRBJ1-5; D is uncertain. CDR3 length equals 14 residues. Trimming shortened V by 4 bases and J by 0 bases, and 7 bases separated the two germline ends. CDR1 is MNHEY and CDR2 is SVGEGT in the germline V gene.

The rearrangement links TRBV20-1 to TRBJ2-3; 10 nucleotides align to TRBD2. CDR1 is DFQATT, CDR2 SNEGSKA, per germline (reference sequence). The CDR3 runs 16 residues. Trimming removed 0 bases from V and 3 bases from J; junction bases left unmatched: 6. This CDR3 is CSARDHRAGGTDTQYF. CDR3 DNA sequence: TGCAGTGCTAGAGATCATCGAGCGGGGGGGACAGATACGCAGTATTTT.

The rearrangement links TRBV5-1 to TRBJ1-2, with D possibly matching TRBD1 (6 bases). Per the germline V gene, CDR1 is SGHRS and CDR2 is YFSETQ. The CDR3 is 14 residues long. V lost 4 bases and J 3 bases, leaving 13 bases between the germline ends. CDR3 DNA: TGCGCCAGCAGCCCCGGGACACCCGACTATGGCTACACCTTC. Amino acid sequence: CASSPGTPDYGYTF. Filled out from reference TRBV5-1 and TRBJ1-2, the complete variable domain reads KAGVTQTPRYLIKTRGQQVTLSCSPISGHRSVSWYQQTPGQGLQFLFEYFSETQRNKGNFPGRFSGRQFSNSRSEMNVSTLELGDSALYLCASSPGTPDYGYTFGSGTRLTVV.

Only a few counts were recorded for this clonotype. A clone one base away is much larger, so this may be a read error. The conserved phenylalanine or tryptophan is not found at the CDR3 terminus, so this likely reflects a read error. The chain joins TRBV20-1 to TRBJ2-7, with 8 bases that match TRBD1. J lost 3 bases, V lost 1 base, and 5 bases had no gene match. The length of the CDR3 is 14 residues. Germline V gives CDR1 DFQATT, CDR2 SNEGSKA (reference sequence). DNA of the CDR3: TGCAGTGCTAGAGGTGGGACAGGCGACTACGAGCAGTACTCC. Encoded protein: CSARGGTGDYEQYS.

This clonotype was seen only a few times. CDR3 sequence reads: CAISVSAGGFAGELFF. In nucleotides, the CDR3 is TGTGCCATCAGTGTAAGCGCAGGGGGTTTTGCCGGGGAGCTGTTTTTT. The V and J genes are TRBV10-3 and TRBJ2-2, with 7 bases lining up with TRBD1. V was clipped by 4 bases and J by 6 bases; unmatched bases: 11. The CDR3 sequence is 16 residues long. Germline V gives CDR1 ENHRY, CDR2 SYGVKD.

This clonotype was detected many times. As DNA, the CDR3 is TGTGCCAGCAGCACTTACCGCGCCCTGGACTCGTTGAGCTCCTACAATGAGCAGTTCTTC. It codes for CASSTYRALDSLSSYNEQFF. This rearrangement joins TRBV11-2 to TRBJ2-1; D possibly corresponds to TRBD2 (5 bases). Germline-derived CDR1 and CDR2 are SGHAT and FQNNGV. The V end lost 5 bases, the J end lost 0 bases, and 26 bases lay between the germline ends. The length of the CDR3 is 20 residues.

At least ten counts were recorded for this clonotype. The rearrangement links TRBV7-8 to TRBJ2-1, with TRBD1 identical over 9 bases. This CDR3 region has 14 residues. CDR1 is SGHVS and CDR2 is FQNEAQ in the germline V gene. Unmatched junction bases numbered 3, after V lost 7 bases and J lost 2 bases. DNA of the CDR3: TGTGCCAGCATGCGGGACAGGGCCTACAATGAGCAGTTCTTC. Its protein is CASMRDRAYNEQFF.

The chain carries TRBV5-6 and TRBJ2-5, with D possibly TRBD2 on 6 matching bases. The CDR3 contains 15 residues. V was trimmed by 3 bases and J by 5 bases, leaving 17 bases between them. Germline values: CDR1 SGHDT, CDR2 YYEEEE. CDR3 loop: CASSSLPGVEETQYF. In nucleotides, the CDR3 is TGTGCCAGCAGCTCTCTCCCGGGGGTGGAGGAGACCCAGTACTTC.

This chain connects TRBV4-3 to TRBJ2-1, with 15 bases identical to TRBD2. The V gene's germline CDR1 is LGHNA and CDR2 YSLEER. The V and J ends lost 4 bases and 8 bases, in that order; junction bases with no gene match: 9. The CDR3 is made up of 17 amino acids. This chain's CDR3 is CASSPHSGLAGGYEQFF. In DNA, the CDR3 is TGCGCCAGCAGCCCACACTCGGGACTAGCGGGGGGTTATGAGCAGTTCTTC.

In its sample, this clonotype was seen a few times. J is TRBJ1-4 and V is TRBV15; TRBD1 might be the D (5 bases). Trimming shortened V by 5 bases and J by 7 bases, and 8 bases separated the two germline ends. Germline V CDR1 and CDR2: LNHNV, YYDKDF (reference sequence). The CDR3 extends over 12 amino acids. CDR3 amino acids: CATSLGGEKLFF. DNA for the CDR3: TGTGCCACCAGCCTCGGGGGTGAAAAACTGTTTTTT.

This clonotype was counted between two and nine times. The J gene is TRBJ2-6, the V gene TRBV4-2; 11 nucleotides match TRBD2. Germline CDR1 LGHNA, CDR2 YNFKEQ. Losses at the gene ends were 0 bases for V and 3 bases for J; bases not matched to a gene: 1. This CDR3 comprises 17 residues. For the CDR3, the DNA is TGTGCCAGCAGCCAAGATACTAGCGGGGGTGGGGCCAACGTCCTGACTTTC. It is translated as CASSQDTSGGGANVLTF.

There are a few counts of this clonotype. The chain uses TRBV4-1 and TRBJ2-5; 7 bases are shared with TRBD1. CDR1 is MGHRA and CDR2 is YSYEKL in the germline V gene. This CDR3 region has 16 residues. After removal of 1 base from V and 5 bases from J, the junction contained 10 bases not matched to a gene. The CDR3 here is CASSQGKGRGWETQYF. In DNA form, the CDR3 reads TGCGCCAGCAGCCAAGGGAAGGGCAGGGGGTGGGAGACCCAGTACTTC.

Comments on this clonotype: A much larger clone lies one base from this, so it may be a read error. The chain joins TRBV12-3 or TRBV12-4 to TRBJ2-1; tentative D call: TRBD2 (6 bases). This CDR3 is 15 amino acids long. The CDR3: CASSLRLGGNNKQFF. CDR3 DNA: TGTGCCAGCAGTTTAAGGTTGGGGGGAAACAATAAGCAGTTCTTC.

This clonotype was detected many times. The genes are TRBV20-1 and TRBJ2-1, with 8 nucleotides matching TRBD2. The CDR3 contains 16 residues. V trimming: 6 bases; J trimming: 7 bases; junction bases outside the gene matches: 17. Germline V CDR1 and CDR2: DFQATT, SNEGSKA (reference sequence). DNA of the CDR3: TGCAGTGCCAATGATATTAGCGGGGCCAGCGGGAATGAGCAGTTCTTC. Its protein is CSANDISGASGNEQFF.

This clonotype showed up many times. The V and J genes are TRBV15 and TRBJ2-7; D possibly uses TRBD1 or TRBD2 (5 bases each). CDR1 is LNHNV and CDR2 is YYDKDF in the germline V gene (reference sequence). This CDR3 contains 14 residues. Trimming left V 1 base short and J 0 bases short, with 7 bases between. The CDR3: CATSRGGTSYEQYF. DNA for the CDR3: TGTGCCACCAGCAGAGGAGGGACCTCCTACGAGCAGTACTTC. The full variable domain, with the rest looked up from reference TRBV15 and TRBJ2-7, is DAMVIQNPRYQVTQFGKPVTLSCSQTLNHNVMYWYQQKSSQAPKLLFHYYDKDFNNEADTPDNFQSRRPNTSFCFLDIRSPGLGDTAMYLCATSRGGTSYEQYFGPGTRLTVT.

The chain couples TRBV5-6 to TRBJ2-4; possibly TRBD2 for D (6 bases). The ends were cut back, 4 bases at V and 1 base at J, with 15 bases in the middle. CDR1 is SGHDT, CDR2 YYEEEE, per germline. The CDR3 extends over 16 amino acids. The CDR3 DNA sequence: TGTGCCAGCAGCCGCCGGGACTCGGGGGCCAAAAACATTCAGTACTTC. It translates to CASSRRDSGAKNIQYF. The variable domain in full, completed from reference TRBV5-6 and TRBJ2-4, reads DAGVTQSPTHLIKTRGQQVTLRCSPKSGHDTVSWYQQALGQGPQFIFQYYEEEERQRGNFPDRFSGHQFPNYSSELNVNALLLGDSALYLCASSRRDSGAKNIQYFGAGTRLSVL.

V and J are TRBV6-5 and TRBJ2-6; D gene uncertain. This CDR3 spans 15 amino acids. Looked up from germline, CDR1 is MNHEY and CDR2 is SVGAGI. The germline V and J ends were trimmed by 0 bases and 0 bases, with 3 bases remaining between them. CDR3 in amino acids: CASSYSISGANVLTF. The CDR3 DNA follows: TGTGCCAGCAGTTACTCGATCTCTGGGGCCAACGTCCTGACTTTC.

This clonotype was seen repeatedly, ten times or more. The CDR3 sequence: CASSADSSGANVLTF. DNA for the CDR3: TGTGCCAGCAGTGCGGACAGCTCTGGGGCCAACGTCCTGACTTTC. The chain employs TRBV6-4 and TRBJ2-6, with D perhaps TRBD1 (6 bases). The CDR3 spans 15 residues. V was shortened by 4 bases and J by 0 bases, with 7 bases between the two germline ends. Germline V lookup: CDR1 MRHNA, CDR2 SNTAGT.

This chain joins TRBV20-1 and TRBJ1-1; 10 nucleotides line up with TRBD1. Unmatched junction bases numbered 6, after V lost 3 bases and J lost 5 bases. CDR3 length equals 14 residues. Looked up from germline, CDR1 is DFQATT and CDR2 is SNEGSKA (reference sequence). DNA of the CDR3: TGCAGTGCTAGGGCGACAGGGGGCGGGACTGAAGCTTTCTTT. Amino acids: CSARATGGGTEAFF.

Ten or more counts support this clonotype. The chain has TRBV20-1 and TRBJ2-5; 7 bases are shared with TRBD2. This CDR3 has 16 amino acids. CDR1 and CDR2 from the germline V gene are DFQATT and SNEGSKA (reference sequence). The junction had 12 bases not matched to a gene; V was cut back by 0 bases and J by 5 bases. CDR3 coding DNA: TGCAGTGCTAGAGATAGCTTAGGACTAGGATGGGAGACCCAGTACTTC. Translating it yields CSARDSLGLGWETQYF.